This note documents a single T cell receptor (beta chain) sequence. Its specificity is not known. The data derive from a study of early T cells in non-severe SARS-CoV-2 infection. Study overall: Whole-blood bulk RNA, unsorted, was sequenced, and chains were unpaired.

Germline loops: CDR1 SEHNR, CDR2 FQNEAQ (reference sequence). Trimming removed 5 bases at V and 2 bases at J, with 13 bases between. The length of the CDR3 is 14 residues. MiXCR, applied by TCRdb to the 5' RACE reads, yields one record per CDR3 protein. The sample lists some 77,000 distinct CDR3 sequences; approximately 12% were seen once. Study-wide results and limits: VDJdb matching, biased toward anti-spike CD8 responses, missed private and CD4 specificities.

The source of this sequence is an adult who was a healthcare worker with PCR-confirmed SARS-CoV-2 infection or an uninfected control (not recorded which). The donor label of this sample is uncertain. The J gene is TRBJ2-7, the V gene TRBV7-9; a weak D match, TRBD2 (6 bases). The sample was whole blood, taken at baseline. In DNA form, the CDR3 reads TGTGCCAGCAGCCTCTCCGGGAGACCCTACGAGCAGTACTTC. Encoded protein: CASSLSGRPYEQYF.